Listed below are T cell receptor beta chains from one sample, sequenced in a study of blood T cell repertoires in COVID-19. Profiling relied on immunoSEQ multiplex PCR, and the TCRdb table lists in-frame clones only, not all of them. This table holds about 330,000 clones, about 89% found once. The sample was peripheral blood. The origin of the receptors is a young man who had recovered from COVID-19. Both conserved end residues are part of each CDR3. Fields, in order: J gene, D gene, clone size, V gene, CDR3 protein, CDR3 DNA. The D gene is left open where the match is weak. Not all rows give a size; the values are once, few, many and, for expanded clones, a class.

TRBJ1-2,TRBD1,.,TRBV13,CASSLAHDRVDGYTF,TGTGCCAGCAGCTTAGCCCACGACAGGGTAGATGGCTACACCTTC
TRBJ1-5,.,.,TRBV2,CASSDSRMGNQPQHF,TGTGCCAGCAGTGATTCCAGGATGGGCAATCAGCCCCAGCATTTT
TRBJ1-5,.,.,TRBV10-3,CAISEISGNQPQHF,TGTGCCATCAGTGAGATATCTGGCAATCAGCCCCAGCATTTT
TRBJ2-1,TRBD2,.,TRBV18,CASSPQPGLAGGLNEQFF,TGTGCCAGCTCACCCCAGCCCGGACTAGCGGGGGGGCTAAATGAGCAGTTCTTC
TRBJ2-6,.,.,TRBV6-5,CASSYRDSGANVLTF,TGTGCCAGCAGTTATCGGGACTCTGGGGCCAACGTCCTGACTTTC
TRBJ2-7,.,.,TRBV3-1/TRBV3-2,CASSQWEGDYEQYF,TGTGCCAGCAGCCAATGGGAAGGGGACTACGAGCAGTACTTC
TRBJ1-4,.,.,TRBV28,CASSLEVNEKLFF,TGTGCCAGCAGTTTGGAGGTTAATGAAAAACTGTTTTTT
TRBJ1-5,.,.,TRBV6-2/TRBV6-3,CASSYPTGGDQPQHF,TGTGCCAGCAGTTACCCGACGGGGGGTGATCAGCCCCAGCATTTT
TRBJ2-5,TRBD1,.,TRBV5-1,CASSPKGQRYQETQYF,TGCGCCAGCAGCCCGAAGGGACAGAGATACCAAGAGACCCAGTACTTC
TRBJ1-2,TRBD1,.,TRBV6-6,CASSFGQGRFNYGYTF,TGTGCCAGCAGTTTCGGACAGGGGCGTTTTAACTATGGCTACACCTTC
TRBJ1-1,.,once,TRBV7-9,CASSLMDSTEAFF,TGTGCCAGCAGCTTAATGGACTCCACTGAAGCTTTCTTT
TRBJ2-1,.,.,TRBV18,CASSREDPTQFF,TGTGCCAGCTCACGGGAGGACCCTACCCAGTTCTTC
TRBJ2-3,TRBD2,once,TRBV5-1,CPSSTTTGGDTQYF,TGCCCCAGCAGCACCACGACGGGGGGGGATACGCAGTATTTT
TRBJ2-7,TRBD1,.,TRBV18,CASSPAGQGSFEQYF,TGTGCCAGCTCACCGGCCGGACAGGGATCCTTCGAGCAGTACTTC
TRBJ2-7,.,.,TRBV6-1,CASSEGAGSYEQYF,TGTGCCAGCAGTGAAGGGGCAGGCTCCTACGAGCAGTACTTC
TRBJ1-5,.,.,TRBV5-1,CASSLGAGSNQPQHF,TGCGCCAGCAGCTTGGGGGCGGGTAGCAATCAGCCCCAGCATTTT
TRBJ2-3,.,.,TRBV7-9,CASSLGLTETSTDTQYF,TGTGCCAGCAGCTTGGGTCTAACGGAGACTAGCACAGATACGCAGTATTTT
TRBJ1-1,.,.,TRBV7-9,CASSLPGVYPEAFF,TGTGCCAGCAGCCTTCCGGGGGTATACCCTGAAGCTTTCTTT
TRBJ1-2,.,.,TRBV6-5,CASRILTLDYGYTF,TGTGCCAGCAGGATATTGACGCTAGACTATGGCTACACCTTC
TRBJ1-6,.,once,TRBV6-5,CASSYGSSYNSPLHF,TGTGCCAGCAGTTACGGGAGCTCCTATAATTCACCCCTCCACTTT
TRBJ1-2,.,once,TRBV6-5,CASSYETGYGYTF,TGTGCCAGCAGTTACGAGACAGGCTATGGCTACACCTTC
TRBJ1-2,TRBD1,.,TRBV7-2,CASSVQTGNYGYTF,TGTGCCAGCAGCGTCCAGACAGGGAACTATGGCTACACCTTC
TRBJ2-7,.,.,TRBV6-5,CASSADRNYEQYF,TGTGCCAGCAGCGCGGACAGAAACTACGAGCAGTACTTC
TRBJ1-1,.,.,TRBV7-9,CASSPPARGTIKGAFF,TGTGCCAGCAGCCCCCCCGCCAGGGGAACGATAAAGGGAGCTTTCTTT
TRBJ1-5,TRBD1,.,TRBV19,CASRSATGRKDSNQPQHF,TGTGCCAGTCGGTCCGCGACAGGGAGGAAGGACAGCAATCAGCCCCAGCATTTT
TRBJ1-2,TRBD1,.,TRBV28,CASSSDRNYGYTF,TGTGCCAGCAGTTCGGACAGGAACTATGGCTACACCTTC
TRBJ2-3,.,once,TRBV5-4,CASSLGTGFSGQDTQYF,TGTGCCAGCAGCTTGGGTACGGGCTTTTCAGGGCAAGATACGCAGTATTTT
TRBJ2-7,.,.,TRBV3-1/TRBV3-2,CASSHPGESRMDF,TGTGCCAGCAGCCATCCCGGAGAGTCCCGCATGGACTTC
TRBJ1-1,.,many,TRBV4-2,CASRIGRDAEAFF,TGTGCCAGCAGAATAGGGCGGGACGCTGAAGCTTTCTTT
TRBJ2-4,.,.,TRBV18,CASSPRPGVVGNIQYF,TGTGCCAGCTCACCACGACCAGGGGTTGTGGGAAACATTCAGTACTTC
TRBJ2-7,.,.,TRBV2,CASSLSLSYEQYF,TGTGCCAGCAGTCTGAGTCTCTCCTACGAGCAGTACTTC
TRBJ2-5,TRBD1,once,TRBV5-1,CASSLGPRGRSGETQYF,TGCGCCAGCAGCCTTGGGCCCAGGGGGCGCTCCGGGGAGACCCAGTACTTC
TRBJ1-1,.,.,TRBV24-1,CATSDFQSRGRVMNTEAFF,TGTGCCACCAGTGATTTTCAGTCAAGGGGGAGAGTGATGAACACTGAAGCTTTCTTT
TRBJ1-3,.,.,TRBV12-5,CASGPLSGNTIYF,TGTGCTAGTGGCCCCCTCTCTGGAAACACCATATATTTT
TRBJ2-1,TRBD2,.,TRBV5-1,CASSFMGSGGVSYNEQFF,TGCGCCAGCAGCTTTATGGGAAGCGGGGGAGTGTCCTACAATGAGCAGTTCTTC
TRBJ1-4,.,.,TRBV12-3/TRBV12-4,CASSLRTSEKLFF,TGTGCCAGCAGTTTAAGGACATCTGAAAAACTGTTTTTT
TRBJ1-1,.,.,TRBV4-1,CASSQRLAGDLNTEAFF,TGCGCCAGCAGCCAACGGCTAGCGGGAGACTTGAACACTGAAGCTTTCTTT
TRBJ1-5,.,once,TRBV7-2,CASSTQQGQPQHF,TGTGCCAGCAGCACCCAACAGGGTCAGCCCCAGCATTTT
TRBJ2-6,.,.,TRBV5-1,CASSQGHSGSGANVLTF,TGCGCCAGCAGCCAGGGACACTCGGGTTCAGGGGCCAACGTCCTGACTTTC
TRBJ1-2,.,.,TRBV6-6,CASSYSTSALNYGYTF,TGTGCCAGCAGTTACTCGACTAGTGCCCTTAACTATGGCTACACCTTC
TRBJ2-1,TRBD2,.,TRBV10-2,CASRQAGSSYNEQFF,TGCGCCAGCAGGCAAGCGGGAAGCTCCTACAATGAGCAGTTCTTC
TRBJ1-3,TRBD1,.,TRBV3-1/TRBV3-2,CASSPRTGGFSGNTIYF,TGTGCCAGCAGCCCTAGGACAGGGGGGTTTTCTGGAAACACCATATATTTT
TRBJ2-7,.,.,TRBV12-3/TRBV12-4,CASRTGNSYEQYF,TGTGCCAGTAGAACAGGAAACTCCTACGAGCAGTACTTC
TRBJ1-3,TRBD1,.,TRBV7-2,CASSLGTAGNTIYF,TGTGCCAGCAGCCTTGGGACAGCTGGAAACACCATATATTTT
TRBJ1-2,.,.,TRBV6-5,CASSYRTDANYGYTF,TGTGCCAGCAGTTATAGGACAGACGCTAACTATGGCTACACCTTC
TRBJ2-5,.,.,TRBV7-3,CASSLMGEETQYF,TGTGCCAGCAGCTTAATGGGAGAGGAGACCCAGTACTTC
TRBJ1-1,.,.,TRBV27,CASSLFAGNTEAFF,TGTGCCAGCAGTTTATTTGCAGGGAACACTGAAGCTTTCTTT
TRBJ2-2,.,.,TRBV18,CASSPSRPPGGELFF,TGTGCCAGCTCACCAAGTCGGCCCCCGGGCGGGGAGCTGTTTTTT
TRBJ1-1,.,.,TRBV19,CASLDRWATEAFF,TGTGCCAGTCTGGACAGATGGGCCACTGAAGCTTTCTTT
TRBJ1-1,.,.,TRBV7-9,CASRPPGGNTEAFF,TGTGCCAGCAGACCCCCGGGAGGGAACACTGAAGCTTTCTTT
TRBJ1-1,.,.,TRBV7-3,CASSSKQGEAFF,TGTGCCAGCAGCAGCAAACAGGGTGAAGCTTTCTTT
TRBJ1-1,.,.,TRBV3-1/TRBV3-2,CASSPSGKNTEAFF,TGTGCCAGCAGCCCCTCCGGGAAGAACACTGAAGCTTTCTTT
TRBJ1-2,.,.,TRBV25-1,CASSEYIGGSGYTF,TGTGCCAGCAGTGAATATATCGGAGGGTCTGGCTACACCTTC
TRBJ1-2,.,.,TRBV19,CASSIEPSRQSYTF,TGTGCCAGTAGTATAGAACCGTCGAGACAGTCCTACACCTTC
TRBJ2-5,TRBD2,.,TRBV11-2,CASSLGPQRGAQETQYF,TGTGCCAGCAGCTTAGGTCCCCAGCGGGGGGCCCAAGAGACCCAGTACTTC
TRBJ1-2,.,.,TRBV11-2,CASSLGRRNYGYTF,TGTGCCAGCAGCTTAGGACGCAGGAACTATGGCTACACCTTC
TRBJ1-5,.,.,TRBV3-1/TRBV3-2,CASNYRQVRNSNQPQHF,TGTGCCAGCAACTACCGACAGGTACGAAATAGCAATCAGCCCCAGCATTTT